One T cell receptor beta chain is described in this entry. This sample stems from a study of CD8+CD57+ T cells in acquired aplastic anemia. Trimming removed 7 bases from V and 3 bases from J; junction bases left unmatched: 8. This CDR3 comprises 14 residues. CDR1 and CDR2 (germline): WSHSY, SAAADI. CDR3 and TCR beta VDJ profiling relied on genomic DNA as the template. TCRdb re-analysed the reads in MiXCR, keeping a single row per CDR3 protein. The sample consists of about 210,000 distinct CDR3 sequences, 30% to 40% of them appearing once. The chain couples TRBV10-2 to TRBJ1-2; 7 positions agree with TRBD1. The source of this sequence is a human donor in good health, serving as a control. Sequencing used sorted CD4+, CD8+, or CD8+CD57+ T cells (not recorded which) from PBMCs. The CDR3 reads CASTPGQAYYGYTF. CDR3 nucleotides: TGCGCCAGCACCCCCGGACAGGCCTACTATGGCTACACCTTC.